This T cell receptor beta chain comes out of a study of blood T cells in healthy people across ages. V shed 2 bases, J shed 4 bases, and the junction held 1 base outside the gene matches. CDR3 size: 14 residues. CDR1 is MNHEY, CDR2 SVGAGI, per germline. Alongside a J-beta primer mix, a sample-barcoded 5' primer served in a second PCR lasting about 7 to 12 cycles. Each cDNA molecule carried a tag from a template-switch adaptor that contained 12 random nucleotides. TCRdb called the 5' RACE reads again in MiXCR, with one record for every CDR3 protein. The data show roughly 800,000 distinct CDR3 sequences, 58% seen once. Whenever a sample was processed, at least 6 million PBMCs were isolated. General study results and limits: TCR beta diversity tracked closely with naive T cell percentage. Roughly linear age-related decline in beta diversity appeared, significant by age about 40.

This clonotype was counted only a few times. Its antigen is unknown. The V gene is TRBV6-5, the J gene TRBJ2-1; 8 bases map to TRBD2. Specimen: blood. This TCR was sampled from a man aged 30-40 years in good health. The CDR3 sequence: CASSYAGGYNEQFF. CDR3 sequence (DNA): TGTGCCAGCAGTTACGCGGGGGGTTACAATGAGCAGTTCTTC.